Following are 16 T cell receptor beta chains from one sample sequenced in a study of T-cell memory formation after mild COVID-19. One entry per CDR3 protein results from TCRdb running MiXCR on the 5' RACE reads. The table shows approximately 400,000 distinct CDR3 sequences, with 20% to 30% occurring only once. Input material: PBMCs or a T cell subset sorted from them (not recorded which). These receptors were collected from an adult woman who had mild COVID-19 (a few samples of this study predate the infection). Cell type and time point are not known.

This clonotype was found a few times. The chain has TRBV20-1 and TRBJ2-7, with no clear D. CDR3 length equals 11 residues. Per germline, CDR1 DFQATT and CDR2 SNEGSKA (reference sequence). Trimming took off 6 bases at V and 5 bases at J, with 11 bases between the two ends. Here the CDR3 reads CSALRTHEQYF. The CDR3, as DNA: TGCAGTGCCCTCCGGACCCACGAGCAGTACTTC.

The gene calls are TRBV29-1 and TRBJ2-1; weak D call: TRBD2 (5 bases). Germline V gene lookup returns CDR1 SQVTM and CDR2 ANQGSEA. The CDR3 extends over 14 amino acids. V shed 4 bases and J shed 2 bases, with 12 bases lying between them. CDR3 DNA: TGCAGCGTTGCGGGCGGGCTGGCCTACAATGAGCAGTTCTTC. Protein: CSVAGGLAYNEQFF.

This clonotype has a handful of counts. CDR3 protein: CASRESSYEQYF. The CDR3, as DNA: TGTGCCAGCCGGGAAAGCTCCTACGAGCAGTACTTC. This chain connects TRBV2 to TRBJ2-7, with a tentative D call TRBD2 (5 bases). CDR3 length: 12 amino acids. Looked up from germline, CDR1 is SNHLY and CDR2 is FYNNEI. V was clipped by 8 bases and J by 0 bases, with 8 bases between them.

This chain connects TRBV29-1 to TRBJ2-3; D perhaps matches TRBD2 (5 bases). The CDR3 length is 17 residues. V shed 4 bases and J shed 2 bases, with 22 bases lying between them. Germline V lookup: CDR1 SQVTM, CDR2 ANQGSEA. The CDR3 DNA reads as TGCAGCGTTGTGAGCGCTAGCTGGAACTACCTCACAGATACGCAGTATTTT. This gives the protein CSVVSASWNYLTDTQYF.

The chain employs TRBV27 and TRBJ2-7, with D unclear. Germline values: CDR1 MNHEY, CDR2 SMNVEV (reference sequence). The length of the CDR3 is 12 residues. Trimming took off 3 bases at V and 10 bases at J, with 13 bases between the two ends. The CDR3 coding sequence is TGTGCCAGCAGTTTTAGTGGAGTCCGTCAGTACTTC. Protein product: CASSFSGVRQYF.

A few counts support this clonotype. The CDR3 DNA sequence: TGTGCCAGCAGCTTGGGGGTTGAGCAGTTCTTC. Its protein is CASSLGVEQFF. The J gene is TRBJ2-1, the V gene TRBV5-5; no definite D call. The V gene's germline CDR1 is SGHKS and CDR2 YYEKEE (reference sequence). The CDR3 covers 11 residues. V lost 0 bases and J 9 bases, leaving 4 bases between the germline ends.

The genes are TRBV7-9 and TRBJ2-7; 9 nucleotides line up with TRBD1. V lost 5 bases to trimming and J lost 3 bases; unmatched junction nucleotides: 8. CDR3 length: 15 amino acids. The germline V gene encodes CDR1 SEHNR and CDR2 FQNEAQ (reference sequence). The CDR3 DNA reads TGTGCCAGCAGCCTCCCGACAGGGGGAAGCTACGAGCAGTACTTC. Protein: CASSLPTGGSYEQYF.

The genes are TRBV7-8 and TRBJ1-1, with 7 nucleotides matching TRBD1. The CDR3 consists of 21 residues. Germline V gene sequence: CDR1 SGHVS, CDR2 FQNEAQ. The V and J ends lost 1 base and 1 base, in that order; junction bases with no gene match: 21. CDR3 loop: CASSLGPHLLPRGQPNTEAFF. CDR3 nucleotide sequence: TGTGCCAGCAGCTTAGGTCCCCACCTCCTCCCAAGGGGACAGCCGAACACTGAAGCTTTCTTT.

This chain joins TRBV9 and TRBJ2-3; 12 bases match TRBD2. This CDR3 contains 18 residues. Looked up from germline, CDR1 is SGDLS and CDR2 is YYNGEE. After removal of 4 bases from V and 2 bases from J, the junction contained 11 bases not matched to a gene. CDR3 loop: CASSPGLAGRRYTDTQYF. The CDR3 region has the DNA TGTGCCAGCAGCCCAGGACTAGCGGGAAGACGGTACACAGATACGCAGTATTTT.

The rearrangement uses TRBV6-4 and TRBJ2-5; D may be TRBD1 (5 bases). The CDR3 contains 17 residues. V shed 0 bases and J shed 3 bases, with 17 bases lying between them. Looked up from germline, CDR1 is MRHNA and CDR2 is SNTAGT. CDR3 loop: CASSDSINPGQEETQYF. The DNA of the CDR3 is TGTGCCAGCAGTGACTCGATTAATCCAGGACAAGAAGAGACCCAGTACTTC.

The V and J genes are TRBV5-1 and TRBJ1-2, with D hard to call. Germline-derived CDR1 and CDR2 are SGHRS and YFSETQ. V lost 1 base and J lost 4, with 11 bases in between. The length of the CDR3 is 14 residues. The CDR3 sequence is CASSLLREGYGYTF. The DNA of the CDR3 is TGCGCCAGCAGCTTGTTGAGGGAAGGCTATGGCTACACCTTC.

The genes are TRBV4-1 and TRBJ2-1; the match to TRBD2 covers 14 bases. V was clipped by 4 bases and J by 5 bases; unmatched bases: 10. The CDR3 runs to 18 residues. CDR1 is MGHRA, CDR2 YSYEKL, per germline. DNA for the CDR3: TGCGCCAGCAGCCGGACGGGACTAGCGGGGGACTCGAACAATGAGCAGTTCTTC. Translated: CASSRTGLAGDSNNEQFF.

The chain combines TRBV7-2 with TRBJ1-2; D is unresolved. CDR1 SGHTA and CDR2 FQGNSA come from the germline V gene. The CDR3 covers 15 residues. V was clipped by 1 base and J by 3 bases, with 12 bases between them. In nucleotides, the CDR3 is TGTGCCAGCAGCTTAGGACGGGAAACCTACTATGGCTACACCTTC. Translation gives CASSLGRETYYGYTF.

This clonotype has just a few counts. This rearrangement joins TRBV19 to TRBJ2-7, with a tentative D call TRBD1 (6 bases). This CDR3 is 15 amino acids long. Per the germline V gene, CDR1 is LNHDA and CDR2 is SQIVND (reference sequence). V lost 1 base to trimming and J lost 2 bases, with 12 bases between them. CDR3 residues: CASSIGTGSTYEQYF. The CDR3 DNA reads as TGTGCCAGTAGTATAGGTACAGGGTCAACCTACGAGCAGTACTTC.

This clonotype was picked up many times. The chain links TRBV5-6 to TRBJ1-6; D not certain. Germline V gives CDR1 SGHDT, CDR2 YYEEEE. The V gene lost 0 bases and the J gene lost 3 bases, with 10 bases spanning the gap. This CDR3 contains 16 residues. The CDR3 bases are TGTGCCAGCAGCTTGGAGGGAACTCTCTATAATTCACCCCTCCACTTT. Encoded protein: CASSLEGTLYNSPLHF.

This clonotype was detected only a few times. The V and J genes are TRBV24-1 and TRBJ2-7; unclear D gene. V lost 2 bases, J lost 4 bases, and 17 bases lay in between. Germline CDR1 and CDR2: KGHDR and SFDVKD. The CDR3 extends over 16 amino acids. CDR3 amino acids: CATSDSSQSRLYEQYF. The DNA for the CDR3 is TGTGCCACCAGTGATTCGTCCCAGTCCAGGCTATACGAGCAGTACTTC.